A selection of T cell receptor beta chains follows, all from one sample in a study of early T cells in non-severe SARS-CoV-2 infection. TCRdb reanalysed the 5' RACE reads using MiXCR and keeps one entry per CDR3 protein. The data hold 65,000 to 95,000 distinct CDR3 sequences, with around 14% observed a single time. Material for sequencing was whole blood. These receptors were taken from an adult who was a healthcare worker with PCR-confirmed SARS-CoV-2 infection or an uninfected control (not recorded which). Each CDR3 is given with its conserved first and last residue. A D gene is named only where the DNA matches it firmly. Part of the rows lack a size; the others show once, few, many or a class for expanded clones.

j_gene	d_gene	abundance	v_gene	len	CDR3aa	CDR3nt
TRBJ2-3	NA	few	TRBV20-1	13	CSARVPGGDTQYF	TGCAGTGCTAGGGTCCCCGGAGGGGATACGCAGTATTTT
TRBJ2-5	NA	NA	TRBV15	18	CATSRDPVGPTTQETQYF	TGTGCCACCAGCAGAGATCCCGTGGGCCCCACTACTCAAGAGACCCAGTACTTC
TRBJ2-1	NA	few	TRBV20-1	16	CSARALPGPEHNEQFF	TGCAGTGCTAGAGCATTGCCGGGACCTGAACACAATGAGCAGTTCTTC
TRBJ2-1	TRBD1	few	TRBV25-1	15	CASSPPRQGTNEQFF	TGTGCCAGTTCACCCCCCCGACAGGGGACCAATGAGCAGTTCTTC
TRBJ1-1	NA	many	TRBV29-1	13	CSVGGDVNTEAFF	TGCAGCGTTGGTGGGGATGTGAACACTGAAGCTTTCTTT
TRBJ2-7	TRBD1	NA	TRBV11-2	19	CASSLPRAVPGQGAYEQYF	TGTGCCAGCAGCTTACCTCGGGCTGTCCCGGGACAGGGAGCCTACGAGCAGTACTTC
TRBJ1-6	NA	NA	TRBV4-3	13	CASSQDRVSPLHF	TGCGCCAGCAGCCAAGACCGGGTCTCACCCCTCCACTTT
TRBJ1-1	NA	NA	TRBV21-1	17	CASSTTSDRAGGTEAFF	TGTGCCAGCAGCACTACCTCGGACAGGGCGGGAGGCACTGAAGCTTTCTTT
TRBJ2-2	NA	many	TRBV29-1	14	CSVAGGGTTGELFF	TGCAGCGTTGCCGGAGGTGGGACCACCGGGGAGCTGTTTTTT
TRBJ1-6	TRBD1	NA	TRBV4-1	15	CASSPTGVWDSPLHF	TGCGCCAGCAGCCCGACAGGGGTGTGGGATTCACCCCTCCACTTT
TRBJ1-2	NA	NA	TRBV7-3	15	CASSAGPGRSYGYTF	TGTGCCAGCAGCGCCGGACCGGGACGTTCCTATGGCTACACCTTC
TRBJ1-1	NA	many	TRBV7-9	15	CASSLAGNENTEAFF	TGTGCCAGCAGCTTAGCGGGGAACGAGAACACTGAAGCTTTCTTT
TRBJ1-1	NA	NA	TRBV9	16	CASSPTRGARDTEAFF	TGTGCCAGCAGCCCAACGCGGGGGGCGCGTGACACTGAAGCTTTCTTT
TRBJ2-7	TRBD1	few	TRBV20-1	14	CSARPGQGSYEQYF	TGCAGTGCTCGGCCGGGACAGGGTTCATACGAGCAGTACTTC
TRBJ2-3	NA	NA	TRBV7-3	15	CASSQDGTSTDTQYF	TGTGCCAGCAGCCAAGACGGGACTAGCACAGATACGCAGTATTTT
TRBJ1-6	NA	NA	TRBV4-1	17	CASSQVVSGAYNSPLHF	TGCGCCAGCAGCCAAGTGGTTTCAGGGGCCTATAATTCACCCCTCCACTTT
TRBJ1-2	NA	NA	TRBV29-1	12	CSVTVANYGYTF	TGCAGCGTTACAGTAGCTAACTATGGCTACACCTTC
TRBJ2-1	TRBD2	many	TRBV20-1	15	CSAPGLAGESREQFF	TGCAGTGCTCCTGGACTAGCGGGGGAGTCTCGTGAGCAGTTCTTC
TRBJ2-6	TRBD1	few	TRBV5-6	15	CASSGQGTGANVLTF	TGTGCCAGCAGCGGACAGGGGACTGGGGCCAACGTCCTGACTTTC
TRBJ2-2	TRBD2	few	TRBV7-3	17	CASSRTLAGARGGELFF	TGTGCCAGCAGCCGAACGCTAGCGGGGGCACGGGGCGGGGAGCTGTTTTTT
TRBJ2-5	NA	NA	TRBV9	14	CASSVRPYQETQYF	TGTGCCAGCAGCGTAAGGCCCTACCAAGAGACCCAGTACTTC
TRBJ2-3	NA	few	TRBV20-1	14	CSAKGETSTDTQYF	TGCAGTGCTAAGGGAGAGACTAGCACAGATACGCAGTATTTT
TRBJ1-6	NA	few	TRBV11-2	14	CASSPSRVGSPLHF	TGTGCCAGCAGCCCCTCGAGGGTTGGTTCACCCCTCCACTTT
TRBJ2-2	NA	NA	TRBV7-2	14	CASSLVRLHGELFF	TGTGCCAGCAGCTTAGTGCGTCTACACGGGGAGCTGTTTTTT
TRBJ2-5	NA	NA	TRBV9	14	CASSAAHLLETQYF	TGTGCCAGCAGCGCCGCCCATCTCCTCGAGACCCAGTACTTC
TRBJ1-2	NA	few	TRBV29-1	13	CSVEELRNYGYTF	TGCAGCGTTGAAGAATTGAGGAACTATGGCTACACCTTC
TRBJ2-3	NA	NA	TRBV21-1	16	CASRFDRGRSTDTQYF	TGTGCCAGCCGATTCGACAGGGGCCGAAGCACAGATACGCAGTATTTT
TRBJ1-2	NA	few	TRBV9	14	CASSVVDGSYGYTF	TGTGCCAGCAGCGTAGTAGACGGTTCCTATGGCTACACCTTC
TRBJ1-1	NA	NA	TRBV14	15	CASSRGSLGNTEAFF	TGTGCCAGCAGTAGGGGCTCCCTGGGGAACACTGAAGCTTTCTTT
TRBJ1-5	TRBD1	NA	TRBV20-1	14	CSARSQGVGQPQHF	TGCAGTGCTAGATCACAGGGGGTCGGTCAGCCCCAGCATTTT
TRBJ1-4	TRBD1	few	TRBV5-1	15	CASSLEGQGVEKLFF	TGCGCCAGCAGCTTGGAGGGACAGGGGGTTGAAAAACTGTTTTTT
TRBJ1-1	NA	NA	TRBV7-8	14	CASSFRGGAAEAFF	TGTGCCAGCAGCTTTCGAGGTGGGGCGGCTGAAGCTTTCTTT
TRBJ1-1	NA	many	TRBV7-8	14	CASSLDGINTEAFF	TGTGCCAGCAGCTTAGACGGGATAAACACTGAAGCTTTCTTT
TRBJ2-1	NA	few	TRBV9	15	CASSVGGTANNEQFF	TGTGCCAGCAGCGTAGGGGGGACGGCCAACAATGAGCAGTTCTTC
TRBJ2-3	NA	NA	TRBV20-1	15	CSARKDRVTTDTQYF	TGCAGTGCCAGGAAGGACAGAGTTACCACAGATACGCAGTATTTT
TRBJ1-4	NA	NA	TRBV7-8	11	CASSLQEELFF	TGTGCCAGCAGCTTGCAGGAAGAACTGTTTTTT
TRBJ1-1	NA	NA	TRBV3-1	14	CASSQGGRNTEAFF	TGTGCCAGCAGCCAGGGGGGGAGGAACACTGAAGCTTTCTTT
TRBJ2-2	NA	few	TRBV12-3/TRBV12-4	13	CASSFQGTGELFF	TGTGCCAGCAGTTTTCAGGGAACCGGGGAGCTGTTTTTT
TRBJ1-6	TRBD1	few	TRBV30	14	CAWKRDSLNSPLHF	TGTGCCTGGAAGCGGGACAGCCTTAATTCACCCCTCCACTTT
TRBJ1-4	TRBD1	once	TRBV7-6	17	CASKRPGQGPTNEKLFF	TGTGCCAGCAAGAGACCGGGACAGGGCCCAACTAATGAAAAACTGTTTTTT
TRBJ2-2	TRBD2	NA	TRBV11-2	15	CASSWTSGNTGELFF	TGTGCCAGCAGCTGGACTAGCGGCAACACCGGGGAGCTGTTTTTT
TRBJ1-2	NA	NA	TRBV4-1	12	CASSQQGGGYTF	TGCGCCAGCAGCCAACAAGGCGGTGGCTACACCTTC
TRBJ1-4	NA	NA	TRBV12-5	15	CASGPHGGNNEKLFF	TGTGCTAGTGGTCCCCATGGAGGAAATAATGAAAAACTGTTTTTT
TRBJ2-3	NA	many	TRBV9	15	CASSVAPTSTDTQYF	TGTGCCAGCAGCGTTGCTCCAACTAGCACAGATACGCAGTATTTT
TRBJ1-1	TRBD1	NA	TRBV29-1	14	CSVGRQGAGTEAFF	TGCAGCGTTGGACGACAGGGGGCAGGCACTGAAGCTTTCTTT
TRBJ2-5	NA	NA	TRBV11-2	14	CASSLGPSRETQYF	TGTGCCAGCAGCTTAGGACCTAGCAGGGAGACCCAGTACTTC